This T cell receptor beta chain was profiled in a study of blood T cell repertoires in COVID-19. This table comes from immunoSEQ multiplex PCR, and its TCRdb copy is limited to in-frame clones, with some not included. The sample records nearly 250,000 clones, 65% to 90% being singletons. This clone was detected once. CDR1 is SGHTA and CDR2 is FQGTGA in the germline V gene. The ends lost 0 bases at V and 2 bases at J; junction bases unmatched: 16. The CDR3 is 20 residues long. The sequencing sample was made of PBMCs or T cells enriched from blood (not recorded which). The sequence derives from a woman aged 50 to 65 with acute COVID-19. The chain combines TRBV7-3 with TRBJ2-5; 9 positions match TRBD2. CDR3 residues: CASSLTPAGGLPAAQETQYF. The CDR3 coding sequence is TGTGCCAGCAGCTTAACCCCAGCGGGGGGCCTCCCTGCGGCGCAAGAGACCCAGTACTTC.